The 20 T cell receptor beta chains in this list originate from one sample, sequenced in a study of blood T cells in healthy people across ages. Next came a second PCR, run for about 6 to 12 cycles, which used a sample-barcoded 5' primer along with a J-beta primer mix. Each CDR3 protein gets one entry after TCRdb re-called the 5' RACE reads with MiXCR. In the table there are approximately 1,700,000 distinct CDR3 sequences, about two fifths of which are singletons. Input material: blood. These receptors came from a human donor in good health.

V and J are TRBV10-3 and TRBJ2-2; D possibly uses TRBD1 or TRBD2 (5 bases each). The CDR3 is 15 amino acids. Germline V CDR1 and CDR2: ENHRY, SYGVKD. Trimming shortened V by 10 bases and J by 1 base, and 16 bases separated the two germline ends. The chain's CDR3 is CATPSRDQNTGELFF. In DNA, the CDR3 is TGTGCCACCCCCTCCCGGGACCAGAACACCGGGGAGCTGTTTTTT.

The J gene is TRBJ2-5, the V gene TRBV9, with 10 nucleotides matching TRBD1. Germline values: CDR1 SGDLS, CDR2 YYNGEE. V dropped 0 bases and J dropped 5; count of bases not matched to a gene: 4. The CDR3 runs 15 residues. CDR3 DNA sequence: TGTGCCAGCAGCGTAGGGGACAGGGGAGGGGAGACCCAGTACTTC. Protein sequence: CASSVGDRGGETQYF.

The chain links TRBV29-1 to TRBJ2-1; D not certain. CDR3 length: 14 residues. V lost 7 bases, J lost 0 bases, and 13 bases lay in between. Germline V gene sequence: CDR1 SQVTM, CDR2 ANQGSEA. CDR3 sequence: CSANPYLSYNEQFF. In nucleotides, the CDR3 is TGCAGCGCTAATCCCTATCTCTCCTACAATGAGCAGTTCTTC.

A few counts support this clonotype. Here the CDR3 reads CASSYSIVGGGEQYF. CDR3 DNA sequence: TGTGCCAGCAGTTACTCGATAGTAGGGGGGGGCGAGCAGTACTTC. The chain couples TRBV6-5 to TRBJ2-7; maybe TRBD2 (7 bases). Between the trimmed V and J ends, which lost 0 bases and 6 bases, there was a span of 15 bases. There are 15 residues in the CDR3. Per the germline V gene, CDR1 is MNHEY and CDR2 is SVGAGI.

This clonotype was seen more than once but under ten times. The chain combines TRBV7-2 with TRBJ1-2, with 8 bases identical to TRBD1. V lost 5 bases, J lost 4 bases, and 6 bases stayed unmatched. The CDR3 length is 14 residues. Germline V gene data show CDR1 as SGHTA and CDR2 as FQGNSA. CDR3 loop: CASSITQGAYGYTF. The CDR3 DNA sequence: TGTGCCAGCAGCATTACGCAGGGGGCCTATGGCTACACCTTC.

The chain is built from TRBV7-6 and TRBJ1-1; D may be TRBD1 (5 bases). Germline-derived CDR1 and CDR2 are SGHVS and FNYEAQ. V lost 4 bases and J lost 1, with 10 bases in between. CDR3 length equals 14 residues. In nucleotides, the CDR3 is TGTGCCAGCAGCTATCAGGGTTGGAACACTGAAGCTTTCTTT. Translating it yields CASSYQGWNTEAFF.

With regard to this clonotype: The junction departs from germline at one end; a sequencing error may be responsible. The chain joins TRBV7-9 to TRBJ1-2; D gene unclear. The CDR3 runs to 12 residues. CDR1 is SEHNR and CDR2 is FQNEAQ in the germline V gene (reference sequence). Here the CDR3 reads CVSSLFSDGYTF. The CDR3 nucleotides read TGTGTCAGCAGCTTATTCTCCGATGGCTACACCTTC.

This clonotype was found a few times. CDR3 nucleotide sequence: TGTGCCAGCAGTGGATGGACAGGGGGCTCCCCCACGAGTGGCTACACCTTC. Encoded protein: CASSGWTGGSPTSGYTF. The chain links TRBV25-1 to TRBJ1-2; 11 nucleotides align to TRBD1. The V and J ends lost 4 bases and 7 bases, in that order; junction bases with no gene match: 14. CDR1 and CDR2 (germline): MGHDK, SYGVNS. This CDR3 region has 17 residues.

The rearrangement joins TRBV5-1 to TRBJ2-7; D possibly matches TRBD1 or TRBD2 (5 bases each). Trimming pared 0 bases from V and 0 bases from J, leaving 13 bases between. The germline CDR1 and CDR2 sequences are SGHRS and YFSETQ. The CDR3 length is 16 residues. CDR3 sequence (DNA): TGCGCCAGCAGCTTGGTAGATTCAGGGAGCTCCTACGAGCAGTACTTC. Translation: CASSLVDSGSSYEQYF.

Many counts were recorded for this clonotype. CDR3 nucleotides: TGCAGTGCTAGAGCTGCCAGCCTTCAATACAATGAGCAGTTCTTC. Translated: CSARAASLQYNEQFF. The V and J genes are TRBV20-1 and TRBJ2-1, with D unclear. Germline V CDR1 and CDR2: DFQATT, SNEGSKA (reference sequence). The CDR3 sequence is 15 residues long. Trimming took off 1 base at V and 4 bases at J, with 14 bases between the two ends.

This chain connects TRBV6-5 to TRBJ2-7, with a possible D match to TRBD2 (7 bases). Germline V lookup: CDR1 MNHEY, CDR2 SVGAGI. V lost 6 bases, J lost 5 bases, and 14 bases lay in between. The CDR3 is 13 residues long. The CDR3 coding sequence is TGTGCCAGCAGCCTCCGGGGGGCCCACGAGCAGTACTTC. This encodes CASSLRGAHEQYF.

Written as DNA, the CDR3 is TGTGCCAGCAGCCTAACCAGGGAAAGTGAAAAACTGTTTTTT. This codes for CASSLTRESEKLFF. V usage is TRBV7-2 and J usage is TRBJ1-4; perhaps TRBD1 as D (5 bases). The CDR3 runs 14 residues. V lost 5 bases and J lost 7, with 14 bases in between. Germline V gene sequence: CDR1 SGHTA, CDR2 FQGNSA.

The CDR3 loop is CASSQDQLLPGRETQYF. Here the CDR3 DNA reads TGCGCCAGCAGCCAAGATCAGTTACTTCCAGGGAGGGAGACCCAGTACTTC. The chain couples TRBV4-1 to TRBJ2-5, with D tentatively TRBD2 (6 bases). Germline lookup yields CDR1 MGHRA and CDR2 YSYEKL. V lost 0 bases and J lost 5, with 19 bases in between. The CDR3 runs 17 residues.

The chain links TRBV6-1 to TRBJ2-1, with D unclear. Looked up from germline, CDR1 is MNHNS and CDR2 is SASEGT. The CDR3 extends over 15 amino acids. The V end lost 1 base, the J end lost 10 bases, and 17 bases lay between the germline ends. CDR3 amino acids: CASSEGAGLLYEQFF. CDR3 coding DNA: TGTGCCAGCAGTGAAGGGGCAGGCCTCCTCTACGAGCAGTTCTTC.

This clonotype was counted only a few times. This chain uses TRBV12-3 or TRBV12-4 with TRBJ2-5; perhaps TRBD1 as D (6 bases). V was shortened by 5 bases and J by 4 bases, with 17 bases between the two germline ends. This CDR3 region has 15 residues. The CDR3 nucleotides are TGTGCCAGCAGTCCTACCGGGGACACAGGAGAGACCCAGTACTTC. Residues: CASSPTGDTGETQYF.

The table lists this clonotype with a few counts. The genes are TRBV20-1 and TRBJ2-1; either TRBD1 or TRBD2 may supply D (5 bases each). V dropped 6 bases and J dropped 6 bases, with 18 bases sitting between them. This CDR3 is built from 14 residues. CDR1 DFQATT and CDR2 SNEGSKA come from the germline V gene (reference sequence). The CDR3 region is CSANTGPLINEQFF. The CDR3 bases are TGCAGTGCGAATACGGGACCCCTTATCAATGAGCAGTTCTTC.

This clonotype was observed a few times. The genes are TRBV7-2 and TRBJ1-2; TRBD1 might be the D (5 bases). V dropped 2 bases and J dropped 4 bases, with 14 bases sitting between them. Germline V CDR1 and CDR2: SGHTA, FQGNSA. CDR3 length: 15 residues. The CDR3 spells CASSLIGVSRYGYTF. In DNA, the CDR3 is TGTGCCAGCAGCTTAATAGGGGTATCTCGCTATGGCTACACCTTC.

In its sample, this clonotype was seen a few times. The chain is built from TRBV11-3 and TRBJ2-3, with TRBD1 matching 8 bases. CDR1 is SGHNT, CDR2 YENEEA, per germline. This CDR3 has 16 amino acids. Trimming took 4 bases from V and 3 from J; bases not matched to a gene: 9. This CDR3 is CASSSRQGMETDTQYF. For the CDR3, the DNA is TGTGCCAGCAGCTCCCGACAGGGGATGGAGACAGATACGCAGTATTTT.

This chain links TRBV28 with TRBJ1-2; D call uncertain. The CDR3 has 13 amino acids. V gave up 6 bases and J gave up 3 bases, with 11 bases separating them. CDR1 is MDHEN and CDR2 is SYDVKM in the germline V gene. CDR3 bases: TGTGCCAGCAGCCCAGGACCCCACTATGGCTACACCTTC. Residues: CASSPGPHYGYTF.

The DNA for the CDR3 is TGTGCCAGCAGCCTATTTGAGGGGGTCACTGAAGCTTTCTTT. It codes for CASSLFEGVTEAFF. V and J are TRBV7-9 and TRBJ1-1, with D possibly being TRBD1 (6 bases). Germline V lookup: CDR1 SEHNR, CDR2 FQNEAQ (reference sequence). This CDR3 is 14 amino acids long. Trimming stripped 5 bases from V and 4 bases from J, with 14 bases between.